This entry describes one T cell receptor beta chain. This sample was taken from a study of human T cells and chemical hapten exposure. Documented time point: patch test 1, 2 weeks after DPC sensitization. Treatment reported: therapeutic diphenylcyclopropenone sensitization with weekly scalp DPC. Trimming cost V 2 bases and J 5 bases, with 7 bases left between them. The CDR3 loop spans 13 amino acids. CDR1 MDHEN and CDR2 SYDVKM come from the germline V gene. TCRdb reprocessed the RACE reads via MiXCR and lists one record per CDR3 protein. The sample consists of roughly 74,000 distinct CDR3 sequences, around a third of them appearing once.

The receptor's source is a man in his forties with alopecia areata. Some clones in this sample may be carry-over from other donors' samples. J is TRBJ2-1 and V is TRBV28; D gene uncertain. The input for sequencing was whole blood, taken in connection with sensitization to the hapten diphenylcyclopropenone (DPC). CDR3 nucleotides: TGTGCCAGCAGTTTAATGGCCGACAATGAGCAGTTCTTC. This encodes CASSLMADNEQFF.